Sequencing of this TCR beta chain was carried out in a study of cytomegalovirus exposure and HLA in healthy donors. Study context: Of the donors genotyped, approximately 410 in all, around 77% fell in the Caucasian-associated ancestry cluster. Study observations and caveats: Likely technical artifact: a cluster of highly shared sequence variants. The study dropped some indistinguishable V segments, TRBV6-2 and TRBV6-3 among them. Prediction of most subjects' HLA-A and HLA-B alleles by TCR beta sequences was reportedly accurate.

Comments on this clone: The antigen remains undetermined.

The PCR had 60 Vbeta and 13 Jbeta primers. Here immunoSEQ multiplex PCR was the method, and the copy in TCRdb shows in-frame clones only, minus some. The table has fewer than 130,000 clones, 74% seen once. The CDR3 spans 14 residues. V lost 5 bases and J 2 bases, leaving 11 bases between the germline ends. CDR1 and CDR2 (germline): SGHNT, YYREEE (reference sequence). The V call is TRBV5-4, the J call TRBJ1-5; a weak D match, TRBD1 (5 bases). The sequencing input was PBMCs. The receptor was derived from a man between 50 and 59 years old in good health and CMV-seropositive. This CDR3 is CASRVWGGNQPQHF. The DNA for the CDR3 is TGTGCCAGCAGGGTCTGGGGGGGCAATCAGCCCCAGCATTTT. The variable domain in full, completed from reference TRBV5-4 and TRBJ1-5, reads ETGVTQSPTHLIKTRGQQVTLRCSSQSGHNTVSWYQQALGQGPQFIFQYYREEENGRGNFPPRFSGLQFPNYSSELNVNALELDDSALYLCASRVWGGNQPQHFGDGTRLSIL.